This T cell receptor (beta chain) was captured by sequencing in a study of cytomegalovirus exposure and HLA in healthy donors (dated by TCRdb to between 2016 and 2019). As for the study more broadly: In an earlier analysis of under 600 of the donors, 250 to 350 Gb of sequence data and 100 million or so unique TCR beta sequences from roughly 190 million T cells were reported. An early release covering some 640 HLA-typed donors comprised roughly 300 gigabases of sequencing data and 65 million to 100 million unique TCR sequences. The genetic ancestry cluster associated with self-reported Caucasian donors included 81% of the 300 to 450 genotyped donors. The aim of the study was to test whether cataloging public T cell receptors could identify signatures of past pathogen exposure. The T cell repertoires of 670 or so subjects were profiled by immunosequencing and related to cytomegalovirus serostatus. A separate validation cohort of about 110 different subjects was used in addition to the approximately 640-subject first cohort. To predict cytomegalovirus infection status, the study combined high-throughput TCR immunosequencing, statistical association of individual TCRs with disease status, and machine learning. A later analysis re-analyzed previously published TCR beta repertoires from roughly 690 donors and added high-resolution HLA genotyping to study TCR occurrence patterns. Rather than drawing on any new phenotypic data, the later analysis identified candidate immune exposures from TCR beta sequences and the way those sequences occurred across donors. An earlier analysis of about 600 of the donors used high-throughput TCR beta sequencing to judge whether each TCR beta V gene segment behaved as functional or pseudogenic. Donor age, sex, ethnicity and CMV serostatus were compiled together with the repertoire data. In a later genetic analysis, genome-wide SNP genotypes for about 55% of the roughly 700 donors were used, and that subset was treated as a discovery cohort. Every discovery cohort repertoire had been produced on one sequencing platform. Class I and class II HLA loci were covered by the typing at four-digit resolution. The number of typed donors differed by locus: about 620-640 for A, B, C, DRB1 and DQB1; some 500 for DQA1; over 600 for DPA1; and about 450 for DPB1. Because of strong linkage in the cohort, four to six DR-DQ haplotypes were treated as single units for association and clustering. Among 300 to 500 genotyped donors of the cohort, an average of about 240,000 unique TCR beta nucleotide sequences was sequenced per donor, of which 15% to 20% were non-productive.

Paper-wide results and their limitations: Most TCR sequences were observed very rarely across donors, whereas some public TCRs were present in many individuals. A later analysis reported that several top co-occurrence clusters appeared linked to parvovirus B19, influenza, CMV and Epstein-Barr virus. The presence/absence analyses assumed that sequencing depth was roughly uniform across donors, and that assumption may not be true. The study listed 150 to 200 TCR beta chains as associated with cytomegalovirus. A later genetic analysis reported fewer N-insertions in productive TCRs among donors in an Asian-associated ancestry cluster than the roughly 620-donor mean. According to the authors, the approach could potentially be generalized to other disease states and immunological phenotypes. Because some donors lacked HLA typing at each locus, the association tests relied only on the typed subset. Linkage disequilibrium might explain the correlated functional status among segregating V segments, but an unknown experimental factor could not be ruled out. An association between a missense DCLRE1C variant and V-gene and J-gene trimming of TCR beta chains was found in a later genetic analysis and replicated in an independent cohort. The cohort was sequenced for TCR beta chains only, and without alpha or paired-chain data the features that could be detected were limited. A cluster of highly shared sequence variants was judged likely to be a technical artifact of the sequencing pipeline. In a later analysis, the rate of TCR association differed among HLA loci, with DRB1 alleles having the most associated TCRs and HLA-C alleles having the fewest. A few of the identified cytomegalovirus-associated TCR beta chains were confirmed in vitro to be specific for cytomegalovirus antigens. In an earlier analysis of 500 to 650 of the donors, most TCR beta V segments appeared in productive rearrangements about 87% or about 30% of the time, broadly matching IMGT annotations. Some IMGT-functional V segments, including TRBV6-2 and TRBV6-3, could not be told apart with the 87-base-pair reads, so those segments were excluded. A further reported finding was that TCR beta sequences accurately predicted the HLA-A and HLA-B alleles for most subjects in the first cohort. When HLA alleles, especially DR and DQ, strongly co-occurred, TCR associations were difficult to assign to individual alleles. Because counts were too low, seventeen rarely observed V segments, including chromosome 9 orphons, were excluded from the earlier analysis of about 500 of the donors. A later analysis found that most CMV-associated TCR beta chains appeared HLA-restricted, with HLA associations seemingly driven largely by CMV exposure. CMV serostatus was the only immune exposure information available for the cohort. A later analysis found that HLA-associated TCR beta chains were more clonally expanded and had lower generation probabilities than equally common non-associated chains. A later analysis associated about 18,000 TCR beta sequences with specific HLA alleles at a false discovery rate of 0.05. The classifier was reported to diagnose cytomegalovirus status with high specificity and sensitivity in both the original and validation cohorts.

Preparation of the library involved the immunoSEQ multiplex PCR assay. A mixture of 60 forward primers for TCR Vbeta segments and 13 reverse primers for TCR Jbeta segments was used in the multiplex PCR. The CDR3 region of rearranged TCR beta genes was amplified from genomic DNA with a multiplex PCR assay. Amplified TCR beta libraries were sequenced as 87-base-pair reads on the Illumina HiSeq System. As for the original processing: A later analysis counted approximately 74 million unique TCR beta chains across the 640 or so repertoires, and around 9.9 million of these chains were shared by at least two donors. A nearest-neighbor algorithm error-corrected the raw reads and collapsed the reads into unique sequences, merging closely related sequences to remove PCR and sequencing errors. V, D and J gene segments were assigned by aligning CDR3 sequences to IMGT reference sequences. For a sequence to be retained, at least a six-nucleotide match to both a V gene segment and a J gene segment was required. Rearrangements were classified as productive when the CDR3 lacked stop codons and remained in frame with V and J, and all other rearrangements were classified as non-productive. Following IMGT convention, CDR3 was defined as the stretch from the second conserved V-encoded cysteine to the conserved J-encoded phenylalanine. In an earlier analysis of around 600 of the donors, sequences lacking an unambiguous match to a single V gene segment were excluded. An earlier analysis of 587 of the donors called V segments functional above 56.7% productive rearrangements and segregating when the between-donor standard deviation exceeded 5%. A statistical classification framework was built for diagnosing cytomegalovirus status from the catalog of TCR beta chain sequences. In a later analysis, V and J genes were assigned by comparing TCR nucleotide sequences against IMGT/GENE-DB human TR gene sequences. Using the TCRdist pipeline, a later analysis assigned CDR3 sequences along with most-parsimonious VDJ recombination scenarios. In a later analysis, each TCR beta chain was defined by its CDR3 amino acid sequence together with its V-gene family, and reads without a unique V-gene family were excluded. In a later analysis, fewer than 650 highly shared, low-generation-probability nucleotide sequences were removed to address suspected cross-contamination and a sequencing artifact. A later analysis calculated a clonal expansion index for each public chain from normalized within-repertoire ranks of inferred template counts. In a later analysis, generation probabilities were computed using a VDJ recombination model fitted to out-of-frame rearrangements, and the results were checked against IGoR. In a later analysis, hypergeometric tests were used to score TCR-TCR, TCR-HLA and TCR-CMV co-occurrence, with a repertoire-size bias correction applied to TCR pairs. False discovery rates were estimated in a later analysis by permuting HLA or CMV assignments 20 times. A later analysis grouped co-occurring TCRs with DBSCAN, adding TCRdist sequence similarity when clustering within HLA-allele-positive subsets. Repertoires with fewer than 30,000 or more than 120,000 public chains were left out of co-occurrence clustering, as were four to six repertoires with anomalous nucleotide sharing. TCRdb stores this immuneACCESS table with in-frame sequences only. Part of the clones is absent; in the studies checked, under half of the shortfall reflects unresolved V genes, and no reason is known for the rest. Clonal size and the V and J genes are those of that table, whereas D and trimming came from the DNA. The data table for this sample lists about 130,000 clones. Approximately 1.8% of the sample lies in the top ten.

Turning to this clone: No cognate antigen has been identified for it.

The cohort comprised some 730 healthy bone marrow donors. Cohort members were all nominally healthy when sampled, although unrecorded immune exposures were likely present. The donor was CMV seronegative and belonged to the group of over 350 seronegative cohort members. A peripheral blood sample was collected from each donor, and TCR beta sequencing was performed on peripheral blood mononuclear cells. Genomic DNA was extracted from the blood cell samples with the Qiagen DNeasy Blood Extraction Kit. CDR1 and CDR2 are read off the germline V gene as SGDLS and YYNGEE. The CDR3 holds 14 amino acids from the cysteine to the phenylalanine. The retained sequence is limited to the CDR3, 42 bases, with the frame set at the first base. The germline V end is reduced by 3 bases and the J end by 5 bases; junction bases left unmatched: 5.

This sequence was found in a man younger than 35 in good health and CMV-seronegative. The specimen was PBMCs. This chain is built from TRBV9 and TRBJ1-5, with 7 bases aligning to TRBD1. The nucleotide sequence reads as follows: TGTGCCAGCAGCGCCCGGGACAGAGATCAGCCCCAGCATTTT. Translated, this is CASSARDRDQPQHF.